This T cell receptor beta chain was retrieved from a study of shared T cell receptors in the human thymus. The sample holds one count of this clone. TCRdb keeps only in-frame clones here, not all; method: immunoSEQ multiplex PCR. This table holds under 850,000 clones, 88% found once. The CDR3 sequence is 14 residues long. V was pared by 5 bases and J by 7 bases, with 9 bases of the junction left unmatched. CDR1 GTSNPN and CDR2 SVGIG come from the germline V gene (reference sequence). The data also belong to a second study, concerning human thymus T cells. That report notes: Healthy Finnish infants undergoing corrective surgery for congenital heart defects were used as donors. Surgeons resected thymus tissue during corrective heart surgery. Thymic and blood repertoires seemed to show skewed V and J gene use. A high degree of thymic repertoire overlap among unrelated individuals was reported in related research.

The rearrangement joins TRBV30 to TRBJ2-2; 8 nucleotides line up with TRBD1. The sequencing input was thymocytes. The receptor comes from a boy under three years old with a congenital heart defect. CDR3 residues: CAWGWPRGRGELFF. The CDR3 DNA sequence: TGTGCCTGGGGTTGGCCCAGGGGGCGCGGGGAGCTGTTTTTT.